The 29 T cell receptor beta chains given below trace back to one sample, sequenced in a study of T cell changes during pregnancy in multiple sclerosis. Using immunoSEQ multiplex PCR, the repertoire was profiled, and TCRdb retains in-frame clones only, with some absent. The sample contains about 110,000 clones, roughly nine tenths of which appear only once. Source: peripheral blood, taken before pregnancy. The receptors derive from a female donor with multiple sclerosis, enrolled in a pregnancy study.

In regard to this clone: A read error may account for a junction end that differs from germline. J is TRBJ2-2 and V is TRBV7-7, with D possibly TRBD1 on 6 matching bases. Germline V lookup: CDR1 SSHAT, CDR2 FNYEAQ (reference sequence). CDR3 length equals 16 residues. The CDR3 sequence: CASSLSLGARSGELFF. The CDR3 bases are TGTGCTAGCAGCTTATCCCTGGGGGCTCGGTCCGGGGAGCTGTTTTTT. Using reference TRBV7-7 and TRBJ2-2 for the parts outside the CDR3, the full variable domain is GAGVSQSPRYKVTKRGQDVTLRCDPISSHATLYWYQQALGQGPEFLTYFNYEAQPDKSGLPSDRFSAERPEGSISTLTIQRTEQRDSAMYRCASSLSLGARSGELFFGEGSRLTVL.

J is TRBJ1-1 and V is TRBV27, with a tentative D call TRBD1 (5 bases). Germline V CDR1 and CDR2: MNHEY, SMNVEV (reference sequence). The CDR3 extends over 14 amino acids. V dropped 8 bases and J dropped 3 bases, with 16 bases sitting between them. CDR3 coding DNA: TGTGCCAGCCATAACAGGCTTAAGCACACTGAAGCTTTCTTT. Protein: CASHNRLKHTEAFF.

The chain carries TRBV7-3 and TRBJ2-1; 8 bases match TRBD2. The length of the CDR3 is 19 residues. With V trimmed by 5 bases and J by 2 bases, 17 bases remained unmatched. Germline loops: CDR1 SGHTA, CDR2 FQGTGA. The CDR3 DNA is TGTGCCAGCAGCCCACTTCCCCCTCCTACTAGCGGAACCTACAATGAGCAGTTCTTC. Translating gives CASSPLPPPTSGTYNEQFF.

This clone has just a few counts. This chain uses TRBV19 with TRBJ1-5, with D maybe TRBD1 (5 bases). V lost 7 bases to trimming and J lost 6 bases, with 10 bases between them. CDR3 length: 12 residues. Per germline, CDR1 LNHDA and CDR2 SQIVND (reference sequence). This CDR3 reads CASNGQGQPQHF. The CDR3 bases are TGTGCCAGTAATGGGCAGGGTCAGCCCCAGCATTTT.

The chain joins TRBV2 to TRBJ2-2; D gene ambiguous. Trimming left V 1 base short and J 4 bases short, with 4 bases between. Germline V gives CDR1 SNHLY, CDR2 FYNNEI. This CDR3 is 13 amino acids long. CDR3 bases: TGTGCCAGCAGTGAAGACATCACCGGGGAGCTGTTTTTT. Translating gives CASSEDITGELFF.

This rearrangement joins TRBV28 to TRBJ2-7, with 7 positions matching TRBD1. This CDR3 is built from 17 residues. Trimming took 5 bases from V and 5 from J; bases not matched to a gene: 18. Germline CDR1 is MDHEN and CDR2 is SYDVKM. The CDR3 DNA reads TGTGCCAGCAGTGCCTTTTATGGGAAAACAGGGGCCGACGAGCAGTACTTC. Its translation: CASSAFYGKTGADEQYF.

V usage is TRBV30 and J usage is TRBJ1-2; D is ambiguous. The germline V gene encodes CDR1 GTSNPN and CDR2 SVGIG (reference sequence). This CDR3 is built from 13 residues. With 0 bases removed from V and 3 bases from J, the gap between germline ends came to 8 bases. The CDR3 coding sequence is TGTGCCTGGAGTGTACTCACGGACTATGGCTACACCTTC. It translates to CAWSVLTDYGYTF. Full variable domain (outside the CDR3, taken from reference TRBV30 and TRBJ1-2): SQTIHQWPATLVQPVGSPLSLECTVEGTSNPNLYWYRQAAGRGLQLLFYSVGIGQISSEVPQNLSASRPQDRQFILSSKKLLLSDSGFYLCAWSVLTDYGYTFGSGTRLTVV.

This clone was observed once. V usage is TRBV10-3 and J usage is TRBJ2-5; TRBD2 agrees at 13 bases. The CDR3 is 15 amino acids. Germline CDR1 is ENHRY and CDR2 is SYGVKD. Trimming cost V 10 bases and J 10 bases; bases outside gene matches: 15. DNA for the CDR3: TGTGCCACCCGGACTAGCGGGGGCCAGGGGGTGGACCAGTACTTC. It specifies CATRTSGGQGVDQYF.

The chain has TRBV6-6 and TRBJ2-7, with TRBD2 matching over 12 bases. There are 14 residues in the CDR3. Germline CDR1 MNHNY, CDR2 SVGAGI (reference sequence). Trimming removed 5 bases from V and 4 bases from J; junction bases left unmatched: 3. CDR3 loop: CASSLTSGSYEQYF. The CDR3 DNA sequence: TGTGCCAGCAGTCTGACTAGCGGGAGTTACGAGCAGTACTTC.

The genes are TRBV28 and TRBJ1-1; TRBD1 agrees at 9 bases. CDR1 and CDR2 (germline): MDHEN, SYDVKM. The CDR3 runs 14 residues. J was trimmed by 2 bases and V by 7 bases; bases with no gene match: 5. This CDR3 is CASIDTGGNTEAFF. The CDR3 DNA reads as TGTGCCAGCATCGACACAGGGGGCAACACTGAAGCTTTCTTT.

The CDR3 loop reads CASSFNYEQYF. The CDR3 region has the DNA TGTGCCAGCAGTTTCAACTACGAGCAGTACTTC. The chain uses TRBV28 and TRBJ2-7; D is unclear. CDR1 is MDHEN, CDR2 SYDVKM, per germline. CDR3 length: 11 residues. Trimming took off 3 bases at V and 3 bases at J, with 3 bases between the two ends.

The chain combines TRBV10-1 with TRBJ2-2, with 9 bases identical to TRBD1. This CDR3 has 16 residues. Looked up from germline, CDR1 is WNHNN and CDR2 is SYGVQD (reference sequence). The V and J ends lost 4 bases and 5 bases, in that order; junction bases with no gene match: 8. CDR3 loop: CASSGGDRVMTGELFF. The CDR3 coding sequence is TGCGCCAGCAGTGGCGGGGACAGGGTGATGACCGGGGAGCTGTTTTTT.

This clone was seen just once. The chain joins TRBV2 to TRBJ2-5, with TRBD2 as a possible D gene (5 bases). The CDR3 length is 14 residues. Per the germline V gene, CDR1 is SNHLY and CDR2 is FYNNEI. V was cut by 1 base and J by 3 bases, with 9 bases left in between. The CDR3 reads CASSEGLAEETQYF. CDR3 sequence (DNA): TGTGCCAGCAGTGAAGGCCTAGCAGAAGAGACCCAGTACTTC.

The chain joins TRBV11-1 to TRBJ2-5; 7 bases agree with TRBD1. Trimming removed 6 bases from V and 3 bases from J; junction bases left unmatched: 7. This CDR3 comprises 14 residues. CDR1 and CDR2 from the germline V gene are SGHAT and FQDESV (reference sequence). The CDR3 DNA sequence: TGTGCCAGCAGTAGGGGACAGTCGAAAGAGACCCAGTACTTC. It codes for CASSRGQSKETQYF.

CDR3 sequence: CASSTILQETQYF. The DNA of the CDR3 is TGTGCCAGCTCAACAATTCTTCAAGAGACCCAGTACTTC. The chain carries TRBV18 and TRBJ2-5; D remains ambiguous. The length of the CDR3 is 13 residues. The V end was cut by 5 bases, the J end by 2 bases, with 9 bases between. Germline V gives CDR1 KGHSH, CDR2 LQKENI.

The chain combines TRBV5-4 with TRBJ1-6; D is perhaps TRBD1 (6 bases). The CDR3 covers 17 residues. V dropped 4 bases and J dropped 7 bases, with 21 bases sitting between them. CDR1 is SGHNT and CDR2 is YYREEE in the germline V gene (reference sequence). The CDR3, as DNA: TGTGCCAGCAGCGCCGGGACAAGGGTCCCTTGGAATTCACCCCTCCACTTT. Translating it yields CASSAGTRVPWNSPLHF.

In the case of this clone: This CDR3 is also generated by other DNA sequences in the sample. The rearrangement joins TRBV9 to TRBJ2-5, with TRBD2 matching over 8 bases. In germline, CDR1 is SGDLS, CDR2 YYNGEE. With 0 bases clipped from V and 5 bases from J, the junction kept 12 bases outside the gene matches. The CDR3 is 17 residues long. This CDR3 reads CASSVDTAGGLQETQYF. Here the CDR3 DNA reads TGTGCCAGCAGCGTAGATACGGCGGGGGGCCTTCAGGAGACCCAGTACTTC.

The V and J genes are TRBV11-3 and TRBJ2-2; D may be TRBD2 (5 bases). This CDR3 contains 12 residues. The ends were cut back, 6 bases at V and 4 bases at J, with 6 bases in the middle. Germline CDR1 and CDR2: SGHNT and YENEEA. Here the CDR3 reads CASRSGTGELFF. CDR3 bases: TGTGCCAGCAGGAGCGGCACCGGGGAGCTGTTTTTT.

This clone was counted once. The V gene is TRBV5-1, the J gene TRBJ1-3, with TRBD1 as a possible D gene (5 bases). Deletions cut 3 bases from V and 0 bases from J, with 10 bases between. CDR3 size: 15 residues. Germline V gene data show CDR1 as SGHRS and CDR2 as YFSETQ. CDR3 bases: TGCGCCAGCAGCTCCACGGGGGGCTCTGGAAACACCATATATTTT. As protein: CASSSTGGSGNTIYF.

This chain links TRBV7-2 with TRBJ1-5, with D perhaps TRBD1 (5 bases). The CDR3 spans 17 residues. Trimming stripped 0 bases from V and 2 bases from J, with 14 bases between. Germline V gene lookup returns CDR1 SGHTA and CDR2 FQGNSA. DNA for the CDR3: TGTGCCAGCAGCTTAGCCACAGCAGGGTTACGCAATCAGCCCCAGCATTTT. Encoded protein: CASSLATAGLRNQPQHF.

V gene TRBV29-1 combines with J gene TRBJ2-1, with D possibly being TRBD1 (6 bases). This CDR3 region has 14 residues. Germline V CDR1 and CDR2: SQVTM, ANQGSEA. Trimming left V 4 bases short and J 0 bases short, with 10 bases between. CDR3 amino acids: CSVVRGNSYNEQFF. CDR3 DNA: TGCAGCGTTGTGAGGGGGAACTCCTACAATGAGCAGTTCTTC.

The chain joins TRBV4-3 to TRBJ1-4; TRBD1 is a possible D gene (5 bases). This CDR3 has 16 amino acids. The V gene's germline CDR1 is LGHNA and CDR2 YSLEER. Trimming cost V 4 bases and J 8 bases, with 20 bases left between them. The CDR3, as DNA: TGCGCCAGCAGCCTCCTGAGCGAGGGAGGGGACGAAAAACTGTTTTTT. This codes for CASSLLSEGGDEKLFF.

The genes are TRBV7-2 and TRBJ2-2; tentative D call: TRBD1 (5 bases). V was cut by 2 bases and J by 2 bases, with 12 bases left in between. Germline CDR1 SGHTA, CDR2 FQGNSA. The CDR3 length is 16 residues. The CDR3 reads CASSLFLTDNTGELFF. The DNA of the CDR3 is TGTGCCAGCAGCTTATTCCTGACAGATAACACCGGGGAGCTGTTTTTT. The variable domain in full, completed from reference TRBV7-2 and TRBJ2-2, reads GAGVSQSPSNKVTEKGKDVELRCDPISGHTALYWYRQSLGQGLEFLIYFQGNSAPDKSGLPSDRFSAERTGGSVSTLTIQRTQQEDSAVYLCASSLFLTDNTGELFFGEGSRLTVL.

V usage is TRBV28 and J usage is TRBJ1-1; D might be TRBD1 (5 bases). Germline-derived CDR1 and CDR2 are MDHEN and SYDVKM. This CDR3 is built from 14 residues. Trimming removed 8 bases from V and 4 bases from J, with 17 bases in between. CDR3 in amino acids: CASCIPGGATEAFF. CDR3 sequence (DNA): TGTGCCAGCTGTATCCCCGGTGGGGCCACTGAAGCTTTCTTT.

The chain carries TRBV27 and TRBJ1-5; 9 nucleotides line up with TRBD1. The germline gives CDR1 MNHEY, CDR2 SMNVEV (reference sequence). The CDR3 contains 16 residues. The V gene end was trimmed by 2 bases and the J gene end by 2 bases; junction bases not matched to a gene: 4. CDR3 loop: CASSLTTGGGNQPQHF. In nucleotides, the CDR3 is TGTGCCAGCAGTTTAACCACAGGGGGCGGCAATCAGCCCCAGCATTTT.

The V and J genes are TRBV5-6 and TRBJ2-4, with 10 bases that match TRBD2. The V and J ends lost 4 bases and 1 base, in that order; junction bases with no gene match: 5. In germline, CDR1 is SGHDT, CDR2 YYEEEE. This CDR3 has 16 amino acids. The CDR3 sequence is CASSVLAGVAKNIQYF. For the CDR3, the DNA is TGTGCCAGCAGCGTCCTAGCGGGAGTTGCCAAAAACATTCAGTACTTC.

The V gene is TRBV12-5, the J gene TRBJ2-1; possible D gene TRBD2, 5 bases. CDR1 and CDR2 from the germline V gene are LGHNT and FRNRAP. The CDR3 length is 14 residues. Trimming shortened V by 4 bases and J by 8 bases, and 15 bases separated the two germline ends. As DNA, the CDR3 is TGTGCTAGTGGTTCCGCGGCCCTGAGGGATGAGCAGTTCTTC. Its protein product is CASGSAALRDEQFF.

The V and J genes are TRBV10-2 and TRBJ2-7, with 8 bases aligning to TRBD1. Germline CDR1 is WSHSY and CDR2 is SAAADI. The V segment lost 0 bases and the J segment 12 bases; nucleotides outside the gene matches: 1. The CDR3 sequence is 11 residues long. CDR3 in DNA: TGCGCCAGCAGTGAGTCCGGGACAGGGTACTTC. Protein product: CASSESGTGYF.

CDR3 bases: TGTGCCAGCACGGGTGGGGGGAATGAAGCTTTCTTT. It codes for CASTGGGNEAFF. J is TRBJ1-1 and V is TRBV6-6; perhaps TRBD1 as D (5 bases). The V and J ends lost 7 bases and 7 bases respectively, with 13 bases between them. Germline V gives CDR1 MNHNY, CDR2 SVGAGI (reference sequence). The CDR3 consists of 12 residues.